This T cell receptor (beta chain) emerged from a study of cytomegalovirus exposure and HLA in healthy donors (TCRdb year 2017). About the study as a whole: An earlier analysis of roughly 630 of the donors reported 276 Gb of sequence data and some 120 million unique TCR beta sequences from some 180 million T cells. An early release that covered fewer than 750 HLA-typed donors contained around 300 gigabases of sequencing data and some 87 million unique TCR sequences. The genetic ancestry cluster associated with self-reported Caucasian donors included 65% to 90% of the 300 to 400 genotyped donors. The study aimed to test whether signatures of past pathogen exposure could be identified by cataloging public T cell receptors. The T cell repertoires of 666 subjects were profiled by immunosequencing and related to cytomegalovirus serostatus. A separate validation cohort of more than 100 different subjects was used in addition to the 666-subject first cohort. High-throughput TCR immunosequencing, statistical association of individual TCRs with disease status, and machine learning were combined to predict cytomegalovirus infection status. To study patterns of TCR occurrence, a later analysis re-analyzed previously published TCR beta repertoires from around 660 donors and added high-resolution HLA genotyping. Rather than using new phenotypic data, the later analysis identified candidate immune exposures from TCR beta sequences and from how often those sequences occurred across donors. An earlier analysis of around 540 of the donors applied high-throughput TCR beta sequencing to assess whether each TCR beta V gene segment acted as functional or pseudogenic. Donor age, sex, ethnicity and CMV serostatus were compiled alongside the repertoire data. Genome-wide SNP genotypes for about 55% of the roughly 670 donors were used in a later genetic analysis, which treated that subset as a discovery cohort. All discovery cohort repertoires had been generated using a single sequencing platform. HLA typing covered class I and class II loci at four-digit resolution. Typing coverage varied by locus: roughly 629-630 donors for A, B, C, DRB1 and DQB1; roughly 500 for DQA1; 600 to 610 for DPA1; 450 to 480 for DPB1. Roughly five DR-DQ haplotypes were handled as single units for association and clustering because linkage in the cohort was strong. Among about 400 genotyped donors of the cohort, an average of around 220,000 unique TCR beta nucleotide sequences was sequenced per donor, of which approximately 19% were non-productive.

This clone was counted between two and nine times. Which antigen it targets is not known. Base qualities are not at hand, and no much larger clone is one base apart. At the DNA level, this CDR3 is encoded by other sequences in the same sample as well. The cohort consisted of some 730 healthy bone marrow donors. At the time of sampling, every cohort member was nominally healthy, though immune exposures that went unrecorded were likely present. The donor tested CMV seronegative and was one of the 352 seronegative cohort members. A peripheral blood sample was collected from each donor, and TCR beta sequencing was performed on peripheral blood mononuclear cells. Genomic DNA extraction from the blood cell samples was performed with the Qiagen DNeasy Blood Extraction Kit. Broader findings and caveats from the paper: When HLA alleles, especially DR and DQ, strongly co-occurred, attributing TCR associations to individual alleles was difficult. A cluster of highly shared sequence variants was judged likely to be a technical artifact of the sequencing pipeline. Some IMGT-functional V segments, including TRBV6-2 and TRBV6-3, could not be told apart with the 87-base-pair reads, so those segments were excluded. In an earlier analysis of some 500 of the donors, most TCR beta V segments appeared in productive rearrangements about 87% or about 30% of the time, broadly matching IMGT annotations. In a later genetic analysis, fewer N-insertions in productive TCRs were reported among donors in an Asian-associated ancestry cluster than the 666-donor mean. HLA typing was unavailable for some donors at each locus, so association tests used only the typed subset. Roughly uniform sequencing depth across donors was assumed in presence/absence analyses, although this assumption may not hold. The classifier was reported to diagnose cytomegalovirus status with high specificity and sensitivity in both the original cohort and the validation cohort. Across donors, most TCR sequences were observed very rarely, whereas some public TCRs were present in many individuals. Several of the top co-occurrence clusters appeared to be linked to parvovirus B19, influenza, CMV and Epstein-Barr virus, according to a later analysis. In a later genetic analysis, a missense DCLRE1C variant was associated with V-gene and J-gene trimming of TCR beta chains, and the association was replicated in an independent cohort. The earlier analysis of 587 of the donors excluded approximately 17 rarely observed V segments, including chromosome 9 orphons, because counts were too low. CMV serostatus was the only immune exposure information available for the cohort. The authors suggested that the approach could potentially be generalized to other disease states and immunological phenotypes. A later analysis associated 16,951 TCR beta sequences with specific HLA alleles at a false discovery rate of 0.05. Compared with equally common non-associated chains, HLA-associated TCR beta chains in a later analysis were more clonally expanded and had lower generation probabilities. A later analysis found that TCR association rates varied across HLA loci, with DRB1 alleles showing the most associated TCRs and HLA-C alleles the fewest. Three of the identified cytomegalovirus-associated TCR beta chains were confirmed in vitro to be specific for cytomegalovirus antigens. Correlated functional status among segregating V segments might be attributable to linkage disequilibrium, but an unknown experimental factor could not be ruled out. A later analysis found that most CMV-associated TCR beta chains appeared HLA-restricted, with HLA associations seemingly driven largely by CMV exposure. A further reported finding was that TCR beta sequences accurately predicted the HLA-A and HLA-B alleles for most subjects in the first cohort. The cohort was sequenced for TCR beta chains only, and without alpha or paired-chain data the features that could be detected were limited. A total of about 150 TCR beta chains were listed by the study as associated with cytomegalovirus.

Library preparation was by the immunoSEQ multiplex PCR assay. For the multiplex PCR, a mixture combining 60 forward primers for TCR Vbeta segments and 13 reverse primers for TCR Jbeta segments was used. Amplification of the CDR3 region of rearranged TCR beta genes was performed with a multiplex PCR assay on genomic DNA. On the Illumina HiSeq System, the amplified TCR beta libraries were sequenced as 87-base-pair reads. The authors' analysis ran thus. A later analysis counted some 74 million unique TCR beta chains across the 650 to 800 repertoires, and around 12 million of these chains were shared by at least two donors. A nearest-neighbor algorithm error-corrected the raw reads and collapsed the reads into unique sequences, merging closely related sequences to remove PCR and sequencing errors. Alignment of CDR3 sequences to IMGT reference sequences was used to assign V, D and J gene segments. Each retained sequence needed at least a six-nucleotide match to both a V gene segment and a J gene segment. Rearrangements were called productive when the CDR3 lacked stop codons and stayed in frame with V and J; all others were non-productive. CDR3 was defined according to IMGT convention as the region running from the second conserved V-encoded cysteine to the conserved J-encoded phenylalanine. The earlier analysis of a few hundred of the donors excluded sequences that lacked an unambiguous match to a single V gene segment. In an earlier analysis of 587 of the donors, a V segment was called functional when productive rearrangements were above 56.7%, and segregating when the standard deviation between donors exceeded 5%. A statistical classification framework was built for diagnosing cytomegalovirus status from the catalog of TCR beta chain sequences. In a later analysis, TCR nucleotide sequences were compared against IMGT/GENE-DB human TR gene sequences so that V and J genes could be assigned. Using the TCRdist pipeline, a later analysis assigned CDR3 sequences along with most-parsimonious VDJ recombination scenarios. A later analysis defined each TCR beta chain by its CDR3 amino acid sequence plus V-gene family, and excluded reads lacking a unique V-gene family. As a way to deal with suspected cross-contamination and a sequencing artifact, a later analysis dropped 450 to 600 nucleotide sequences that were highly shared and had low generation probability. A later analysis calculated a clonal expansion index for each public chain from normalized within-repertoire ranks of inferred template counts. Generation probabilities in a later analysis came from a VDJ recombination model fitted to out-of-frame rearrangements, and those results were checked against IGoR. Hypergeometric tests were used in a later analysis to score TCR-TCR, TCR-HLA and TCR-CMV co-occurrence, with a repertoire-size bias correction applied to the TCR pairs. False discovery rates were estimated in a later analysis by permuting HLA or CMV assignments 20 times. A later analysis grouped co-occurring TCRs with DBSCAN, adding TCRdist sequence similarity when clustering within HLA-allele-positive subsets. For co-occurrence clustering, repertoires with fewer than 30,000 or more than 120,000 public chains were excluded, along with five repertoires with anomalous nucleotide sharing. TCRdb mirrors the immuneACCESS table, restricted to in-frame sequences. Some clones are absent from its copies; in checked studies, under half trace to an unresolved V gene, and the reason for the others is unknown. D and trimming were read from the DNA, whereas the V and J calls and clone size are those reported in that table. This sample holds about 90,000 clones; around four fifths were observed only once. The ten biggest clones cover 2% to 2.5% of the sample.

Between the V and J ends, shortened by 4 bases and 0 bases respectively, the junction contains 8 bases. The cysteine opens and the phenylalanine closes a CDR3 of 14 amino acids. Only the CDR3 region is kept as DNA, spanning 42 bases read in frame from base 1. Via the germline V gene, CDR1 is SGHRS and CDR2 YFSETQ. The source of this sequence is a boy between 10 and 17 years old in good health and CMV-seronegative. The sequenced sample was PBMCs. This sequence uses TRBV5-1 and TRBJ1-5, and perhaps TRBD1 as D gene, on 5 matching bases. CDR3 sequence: CASSLDSSNQPQHF. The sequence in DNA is TGCGCCAGCAGCCTAGACAGTAGCAATCAGCCCCAGCATTTT. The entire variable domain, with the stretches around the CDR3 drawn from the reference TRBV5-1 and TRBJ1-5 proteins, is KAGVTQTPRYLIKTRGQQVTLSCSPISGHRSVSWYQQTPGQGLQFLFEYFSETQRNKGNFPGRFSGRQFSNSRSEMNVSTLELGDSALYLCASSLDSSNQPQHFGDGTRLSIL.